These 25 T cell receptor beta chains came from one sample sequenced in a study of human T cells and chemical hapten exposure. TCRdb fed the 5' RACE reads into MiXCR, producing one record per CDR3 protein. The table shows roughly 120,000 distinct CDR3 sequences, with 15% to 20% occurring only once. Extraction yielded total RNA from whole blood (unfractionated). Every receptor here comes from a human donor in good health.

The J gene is TRBJ1-4, the V gene TRBV20-1, with D unresolved. The CDR3 contains 12 residues. V lost 6 bases to trimming and J lost 4 bases, with 9 bases between them. Germline CDR1 and CDR2: DFQATT and SNEGSKA (reference sequence). The CDR3 bases are TGCAGTGCGGTTTCCTATAATGAAAAACTGTTTTTT. It translates to CSAVSYNEKLFF.

In its sample, this clonotype was seen a few times. The rearrangement uses TRBV3-1 and TRBJ2-2, with D unclear. Trimming left V 2 bases short and J 3 bases short, with 7 bases between. The CDR3 sequence is 14 residues long. Germline values: CDR1 LGHDT, CDR2 YNNKEL (reference sequence). Written as DNA, the CDR3 is TGTGCCAGCAGCCAAAACTCCCACACCGGGGAGCTGTTTTTT. Translated: CASSQNSHTGELFF.

This clonotype was observed a handful of times. The rearrangement joins TRBV13 to TRBJ2-5; 10 nucleotides line up with TRBD2. The junction had 7 bases not matched to a gene; V was cut back by 2 bases and J by 4 bases. Per the germline V gene, CDR1 is PRHDT and CDR2 is FYEKMQ (reference sequence). CDR3 length equals 16 residues. The CDR3 sequence: CASSLKGLANRETQYF. DNA of the CDR3: TGTGCCAGCAGCTTAAAGGGACTAGCGAACCGAGAGACCCAGTACTTC.

The genes are TRBV11-2 and TRBJ1-4, with D perhaps TRBD1 (5 bases). Germline lookup yields CDR1 SGHAT and CDR2 FQNNGV. The CDR3 is 16 residues long. V was trimmed by 2 bases and J by 7 bases, leaving 17 bases between them. The CDR3 loop reads CASSLRGGQGGEKLFF. The DNA for the CDR3 is TGTGCCAGCAGCTTACGAGGCGGGCAGGGCGGTGAAAAACTGTTTTTT.

The chain employs TRBV6-2 or TRBV6-3 and TRBJ1-1, with D maybe TRBD1 (6 bases). With 5 bases removed from V and 6 bases from J, the gap between germline ends came to 25 bases. This CDR3 comprises 17 residues. From germline, CDR1 is MNHEY and CDR2 SVGEGT. CDR3 region: CASSTKGGRGFEAEAFF. CDR3 in DNA: TGTGCCAGCAGTACCAAAGGGGGGCGAGGGTTTGAGGCTGAAGCTTTCTTT.

This chain connects TRBV27 to TRBJ1-5, with 7 bases fitting TRBD1. Germline V gene data show CDR1 as MNHEY and CDR2 as SMNVEV (reference sequence). The CDR3 contains 16 residues. The J segment lost 1 base and the V segment lost 6 bases, leaving 9 bases of the junction unmatched. The DNA of the CDR3 is TGTGCCAGCAGAGGAGGGGGCAGGGCAAGCAATCAGCCCCAGCATTTT. This gives the protein CASRGGGRASNQPQHF.

The J gene is TRBJ2-1, the V gene TRBV6-5; the D is unclear. There are 14 residues in the CDR3. V was cut by 4 bases and J by 9 bases, with 16 bases left in between. Germline V gene sequence: CDR1 MNHEY, CDR2 SVGAGI. As DNA, the CDR3 is TGTGCCAGCAGTTCCCGGACCCAAAGGAGTGAGCAGTTCTTC. Protein: CASSSRTQRSEQFF.

V and J are TRBV20-1 and TRBJ2-3; TRBD2 aligns across 7 bases. The CDR3 runs 15 residues. CDR1 and CDR2 from the germline V gene are DFQATT and SNEGSKA (reference sequence). Germline trimming cut 6 bases from V and 2 bases from J; bases unmatched to any gene: 11. In DNA form, the CDR3 reads TGCAGTGCCACAGTCCACCAGCGGGACACAGATACGCAGTATTTT. The encoded protein is CSATVHQRDTDTQYF.

This clonotype was picked up a small number of times. This chain uses TRBV15 with TRBJ2-3; D ambiguous. The germline CDR1 and CDR2 sequences are LNHNV and YYDKDF (reference sequence). V lost 2 bases and J lost 1, with 13 bases in between. This CDR3 contains 16 residues. The CDR3 coding sequence is TGTGCCACCAGCAGACGTAAATCCCTAGGCACAGATACGCAGTATTTT. This sequence encodes CATSRRKSLGTDTQYF.

V and J are TRBV6-5 and TRBJ2-7; tentative D call: TRBD2 (5 bases). CDR3 length: 14 amino acids. Germline CDR1 reads MNHEY; CDR2 reads SVGAGI. V gave up 8 bases and J gave up 3 bases, with 17 bases separating them. The CDR3 DNA is TGTGCCAGCGGTGCTAGCTTTTTTCGCTACGAGCAGTACTTC. This encodes CASGASFFRYEQYF.

V is TRBV7-9 and J is TRBJ2-7; 7 bases align to TRBD1. Germline V gives CDR1 SEHNR, CDR2 FQNEAQ (reference sequence). CDR3 length: 14 residues. The V segment lost 6 bases and the J segment 0 bases; nucleotides outside the gene matches: 5. Here the CDR3 DNA reads TGTGCCAGCAGATCGACAGGGAGCTCCTACGAGCAGTACTTC. Translation: CASRSTGSSYEQYF. Full variable domain (rest looked up from reference TRBV7-9 and TRBJ2-7): DTGVSQNPRHKITKRGQNVTFRCDPISEHNRLYWYRQTLGQGPEFLTYFQNEAQLEKSRLLSDRFSAERPKGSFSTLEIQRTEQGDSAMYLCASRSTGSSYEQYFGPGTRLTVT.

The rearrangement links TRBV28 to TRBJ2-7; 14 bases align to TRBD2. The CDR3 runs to 19 residues. Trimming cost V 4 bases and J 4 bases; bases outside gene matches: 15. In germline, CDR1 is MDHEN, CDR2 SYDVKM. The DNA of the CDR3 is TGTGCCAGCAGTTCCAGGACCCTCGGGACTAGCGGGAGCCGTTACGAGCAGTACTTC. It translates to CASSSRTLGTSGSRYEQYF.

Only a few counts were recorded for this clonotype. The chain recombines TRBV6-2 or TRBV6-3 with TRBJ2-2; 10 nucleotides align to TRBD2. V was pared by 0 bases and J by 3 bases, with 10 bases of the junction left unmatched. Germline CDR1 MNHEY, CDR2 SVGEGT. The CDR3 runs 19 residues. The CDR3 nucleotides are TGTGCCAGCAGTTACTCGAAGAGCGGGAGGGCCGGGGACACCGGGGAGCTGTTTTTT. This codes for CASSYSKSGRAGDTGELFF.

This rearrangement joins TRBV28 to TRBJ2-3; D is perhaps TRBD2 (5 bases). V lost 3 bases to trimming and J lost 4 bases, with 11 bases between them. This CDR3 has 14 residues. Germline-derived CDR1 and CDR2 are MDHEN and SYDVKM. The CDR3 DNA follows: TGTGCCAGCAGTTTGAGGGAAGGACCAGATACGCAGTATTTT. This encodes CASSLREGPDTQYF. Supplemented by reference TRBV28 and TRBJ2-3, the full variable domain reads DVKVTQSSRYLVKRTGEKVFLECVQDMDHENMFWYRQDPGLGLRLIYFSYDVKMKEKGDIPEGYSVSREKKERFSLILESASTNQTSMYLCASSLREGPDTQYFGPGTRLTVL.

This clonotype has more than one count but fewer than ten. J is TRBJ2-2 and V is TRBV20-1; tentative D call: TRBD1 (6 bases). CDR1 is DFQATT, CDR2 SNEGSKA, per germline (reference sequence). The ends were cut back, 0 bases at V and 4 bases at J, with 15 bases in the middle. This CDR3 has 16 residues. As DNA, the CDR3 is TGCAGTGCTAGAGATCCTTCCAGGGGTTTCACCGGGGAGCTGTTTTTT. Its protein product is CSARDPSRGFTGELFF.

J is TRBJ1-1 and V is TRBV9; D is uncertain. The germline CDR1 and CDR2 sequences are SGDLS and YYNGEE. The CDR3 contains 15 residues. The V end was cut by 6 bases, the J end by 3 bases, with 18 bases between. CDR3 DNA sequence: TGTGCCAGCACATCTTACGCCACTGCGGACACTGAAGCTTTCTTT. It yields the protein CASTSYATADTEAFF.

This clonotype was counted between two and nine times. The chain links TRBV28 to TRBJ1-1; possibly TRBD1 for D (6 bases). The CDR3 is 11 residues long. Trimming took 7 bases from V and 10 from J, leaving 13 bases between them. Germline V gives CDR1 MDHEN, CDR2 SYDVKM. CDR3 coding DNA: TGTGCCAGCACCGTTACAGGGATAGCTTTCTTT. As protein: CASTVTGIAFF. The full variable domain, in which reference TRBV28 and TRBJ1-1 provide the parts outside the CDR3, is DVKVTQSSRYLVKRTGEKVFLECVQDMDHENMFWYRQDPGLGLRLIYFSYDVKMKEKGDIPEGYSVSREKKERFSLILESASTNQTSMYLCASTVTGIAFFGQGTRLTVV.

In DNA form, the CDR3 reads TGTGCCAGCAGCGTAGCCGCTAGCACGGTTGAGCAGTTCTTC. Its translation: CASSVAASTVEQFF. The chain carries TRBV9 and TRBJ2-1, with a weak D call TRBD2 (5 bases). Germline V gene lookup returns CDR1 SGDLS and CDR2 YYNGEE. The CDR3 extends over 14 amino acids. Trimming pared 0 bases from V and 9 bases from J, leaving 13 bases between.

The chain carries TRBV11-2 and TRBJ1-5; perhaps TRBD1 as D (5 bases). Trimming stripped 5 bases from V and 4 bases from J, with 12 bases between. Germline lookup yields CDR1 SGHAT and CDR2 FQNNGV. The CDR3 is 14 amino acids. The CDR3 DNA sequence: TGTGCCAGCAGCCGCATGGGGGGAAATCAGCCCCAGCATTTT. This codes for CASSRMGGNQPQHF.

This rearrangement joins TRBV7-9 to TRBJ2-7; no definite D call. V lost 2 bases, J lost 1 base, and 12 bases lay in between. The germline V gene has CDR1 SEHNR and CDR2 FQNEAQ (reference sequence). The CDR3 has 15 amino acids. CDR3 nucleotide sequence: TGTGCCAGCAGCTTAAGGCAGGCCTCTTCCTACGAGCAGTACTTC. This encodes CASSLRQASSYEQYF.

The V gene is TRBV20-1, the J gene TRBJ2-1; tentative D call: TRBD1 (5 bases). The CDR3 is 13 amino acids. Germline V lookup: CDR1 DFQATT, CDR2 SNEGSKA (reference sequence). Trimming removed 2 bases at V and 5 bases at J, with 10 bases between. As DNA, the CDR3 is TGCAGTGCTAGACTAGGACAAAACAATGAGCAGTTCTTC. It specifies CSARLGQNNEQFF.

This chain connects TRBV20-1 to TRBJ1-1, with D uncertain. The CDR3 is made up of 13 amino acids. The V end was cut by 5 bases, the J end by 0 bases, with 10 bases between. CDR1 is DFQATT and CDR2 is SNEGSKA in the germline V gene (reference sequence). CDR3 protein: CSAPDPLNTEAFF. As DNA, the CDR3 is TGCAGTGCTCCGGACCCCCTGAACACTGAAGCTTTCTTT.

This chain joins TRBV7-2 and TRBJ2-1; TRBD2 might be the D (7 bases). The CDR3 runs to 17 residues. V lost 1 base and J lost 7, with 20 bases in between. Germline CDR1 SGHTA, CDR2 FQGNSA. The CDR3 sequence: CASSLGSRGGGSNEQFF. DNA of the CDR3: TGTGCCAGCAGCTTAGGAAGTAGGGGGGGCGGAAGTAATGAGCAGTTCTTC.

This chain joins TRBV4-1 and TRBJ2-6; 8 bases agree with TRBD1. V shed 4 bases and J 2 bases; nucleotides not matched to a gene: 4. The CDR3 extends over 16 amino acids. Germline assignment: CDR1 MGHRA and CDR2 YSYEKL. CDR3 region: CASSPSDRAGANVLTF. CDR3 nucleotides: TGCGCCAGCAGCCCCTCGGACAGGGCTGGGGCCAACGTCCTGACTTTC.

This chain links TRBV29-1 with TRBJ2-2; D may be TRBD1 (6 bases). Germline CDR1 reads SQVTM; CDR2 reads ANQGSEA. V lost 5 bases to trimming and J lost 6 bases, with 16 bases between them. The CDR3 is 14 residues long. For the CDR3, the DNA is TGCAGCGTTAGGGAACAGGGTACCGCCGGGGAGCTGTTTTTT. It encodes CSVREQGTAGELFF.